Sequencing of this T cell receptor beta chain was carried out in a study of T cell changes during pregnancy in multiple sclerosis. Method: immunoSEQ multiplex PCR; TCRdb's copy keeps in-frame clones and lacks some. The sample consists of 68,000 or so clones, about 90% of them appearing once. Germline V CDR1 and CDR2: MDHEN, SYDVKM. The CDR3 sequence is 14 residues long. Trimming cost V 5 bases and J 0 bases; bases outside gene matches: 4. The rearrangement joins TRBV28 to TRBJ2-7; TRBD1 matches 7 bases. The source material was peripheral blood, sampled in the second trimester of pregnancy. The TCR sequence derives from a female donor with multiple sclerosis, enrolled in a pregnancy study. CDR3 amino acids: CASSPRTGSYEQYF. The CDR3 nucleotides are TGTGCCAGCAGTCCACGGACAGGCTCCTACGAGCAGTACTTC.